Presented here are 24 T cell receptor beta chains from one specimen sequenced in a study of glioma-infiltrating T cells. Amplification of TCR alpha and beta CDR3 regions from RNA used iRepertoire nested multiplex PCR. TCRdb reanalysed the multiplex PCR reads using MiXCR and keeps one entry per CDR3 protein. The table has fewer than 200,000 distinct CDR3 sequences, 32% seen once. The sequenced sample consisted of glioma tissue, nonneoplastic brain tissue, or PBMCs (not recorded which). These receptors were obtained from a human donor with low-grade glioma or glioblastoma, undergoing nonglioma brain surgery, or in good health (not recorded which).

The chain carries TRBV7-3 and TRBJ2-2; 9 bases agree with TRBD2. CDR1 SGHTA and CDR2 FQGTGA come from the germline V gene. The CDR3 is 20 amino acids. V gave up 2 bases and J gave up 4 bases; unmatched junction bases: 17. CDR3 sequence reads: CASSLEGSSGKTVVTGELFF. The CDR3 DNA is TGTGCCAGCAGCTTAGAAGGTTCTAGCGGGAAGACTGTTGTCACCGGGGAGCTGTTTTTT.

Note on this clonotype: One base away lies a much larger clone, so this may be a sequencing read error. V gene TRBV4-1 combines with J gene TRBJ1-2; TRBD1 matches 7 bases. Germline V CDR1 and CDR2: MGHRA, YSYEKL. The length of the CDR3 is 16 residues. V gave up 5 bases and J gave up 4 bases; unmatched junction bases: 13. CDR3 DNA sequence: TGCGCCAGCAGCAAATCTCCGGGACAGACTAGCTATGGCTACACCTTC. This encodes CASSKSPGQTSYGYTF.

The sample holds many counts of this clonotype. V is TRBV28 and J is TRBJ2-1; 10 bases fit TRBD2. Per the germline V gene, CDR1 is MDHEN and CDR2 is SYDVKM. The V segment lost 6 bases and the J segment 3 bases; nucleotides outside the gene matches: 8. The CDR3 loop spans 16 amino acids. The CDR3 here is CASSGPGLADYNEQFF. The CDR3 region has the DNA TGTGCCAGCAGCGGACCCGGACTAGCGGACTACAATGAGCAGTTCTTC. The full variable domain, rest sourced from reference TRBV28 and TRBJ2-1, is DVKVTQSSRYLVKRTGEKVFLECVQDMDHENMFWYRQDPGLGLRLIYFSYDVKMKEKGDIPEGYSVSREKKERFSLILESASTNQTSMYLCASSGPGLADYNEQFFGPGTRLTVL.

The chain combines TRBV10-3 with TRBJ2-7, with D maybe TRBD2 (6 bases). Germline V lookup: CDR1 ENHRY, CDR2 SYGVKD. Trimming removed 2 bases at V and 2 bases at J, with 10 bases between. The CDR3 has 14 residues. CDR3: CAISEGLLTYEQYF. In DNA form, the CDR3 reads TGTGCCATCAGTGAGGGACTACTAACCTACGAGCAGTACTTC.

Comments on this clonotype: The junction does not match germline at one end; this may be a read error. The chain carries TRBV4-1 and TRBJ2-1; the D gene is possibly TRBD2 (6 bases). The CDR3 spans 13 residues. Germline V gene data show CDR1 as MGHRA and CDR2 as YSYEKL. CDR3: CSSSLGLNNEQFF. Here the CDR3 DNA reads TGCTCCAGCAGCCTGGGACTGAACAATGAGCAGTTCTTC.

In its sample, this clonotype was seen many times. V is TRBV27 and J is TRBJ2-7; 8 positions agree with TRBD1. The trim removed 6 bases at V and 3 bases at J, leaving 4 bases unmatched. Germline V lookup: CDR1 MNHEY, CDR2 SMNVEV (reference sequence). The length of the CDR3 is 13 residues. CDR3 sequence reads: CASSFDRGYEQYF. The CDR3, as DNA: TGTGCCAGCAGCTTTGACAGGGGCTACGAGCAGTACTTC.

This clonotype was recorded many times. The V gene is TRBV20-1, the J gene TRBJ2-5; the match to TRBD2 covers 10 bases. Trimming at V came to 5 bases and at J to 1 base, leaving 10 bases not matched to a gene. The length of the CDR3 is 16 residues. Germline assignment: CDR1 DFQATT and CDR2 SNEGSKA (reference sequence). The CDR3: CSALALLAGTQETQYF. As DNA, the CDR3 is TGCAGTGCTCTAGCTCTACTAGCGGGGACCCAAGAGACCCAGTACTTC.

This clonotype was observed many times. The rearrangement uses TRBV6-2 or TRBV6-3 and TRBJ1-1, with TRBD1 as a possible D gene (5 bases). Germline values: CDR1 MNHEY, CDR2 SVGEGT. The CDR3 is 12 residues long. CDR3 amino acids: CASLGQYTEAFF. CDR3 DNA sequence: TGTGCAAGTCTGGGGCAGTACACTGAAGCTTTCTTT.

The V call is TRBV6-5, the J call TRBJ1-2, with TRBD1 matching 9 bases. The CDR3 is 15 residues long. Germline CDR1 and CDR2: MNHEY and SVGAGI. Trimming cost V 8 bases and J 10 bases; bases outside gene matches: 17. CDR3 sequence reads: CASRMTQGANYNYTF. The CDR3 coding sequence is TGTGCCAGCCGGATGACACAGGGGGCAAACTATAACTACACCTTC.

Comments on this clonotype: Being one base from a much bigger clone, this may be a read error. This rearrangement joins TRBV18 to TRBJ2-1; TRBD2 is a possible D gene (6 bases). This CDR3 contains 15 residues. Germline-derived CDR1 and CDR2 are KGHSH and LQKENI. This CDR3 reads CASSRDSLSYNEKFF. The CDR3 nucleotides are TGTGCCAGCTCAAGGGACTCCCTCTCCTACAATGAGAAGTTCTTC.

This clonotype was recorded at least ten times. V usage is TRBV25-1 and J usage is TRBJ2-3; D is ambiguous. Trimming removed 1 base from V and 6 bases from J, with 11 bases in between. The CDR3 is 14 residues long. CDR1 is MGHDK, CDR2 SYGVNS, per germline. DNA for the CDR3: TGTGCCAGCAGTGAATTGCCAGGCATGGATACGCAGTATTTT. Translation gives CASSELPGMDTQYF.

This clonotype occurred many times. This rearrangement joins TRBV6-1 to TRBJ1-5; D call uncertain. Germline-derived CDR1 and CDR2 are MNHNS and SASEGT. This CDR3 region has 14 residues. With 2 bases removed from V and 1 base from J, the gap between germline ends came to 6 bases. The CDR3 nucleotides read TGTGCCAGCAGTGAATCCGGAAGCAATCAGCCCCAGCATTTT. It specifies CASSESGSNQPQHF.

There are many counts of this clonotype. The J gene is TRBJ1-5, the V gene TRBV2; D is uncertain. This CDR3 has 15 residues. Germline loops: CDR1 SNHLY, CDR2 FYNNEI. Trimming shortened V by 8 bases and J by 3 bases, and 17 bases separated the two germline ends. Written as DNA, the CDR3 is TGTGCCAGCGGTAATACAGAGATCTTCAATCAGCCCCAGCATTTT. This gives the protein CASGNTEIFNQPQHF.

This clonotype was recorded a few times. The chain's CDR3 is CASSPTGGRGLTDTQYF. The CDR3 nucleotides read TGCGCCAGCAGCCCGACCGGAGGCCGGGGGCTTACGGATACGCAGTATTTT. V is TRBV4-3 and J is TRBJ2-3; D is perhaps TRBD1 or TRBD2 (6 bases each). The CDR3 has 17 amino acids. The V gene's germline CDR1 is LGHNA and CDR2 YSLEER. V lost 4 bases and J 6 bases, leaving 23 bases between the germline ends.

This clonotype has a count of ten or more. The chain is built from TRBV3-1 and TRBJ2-7; 9 bases align to TRBD2. The CDR3 runs to 15 residues. Germline V CDR1 and CDR2: LGHDT, YNNKEL (reference sequence). V lost 2 bases and J lost 3; bases outside the gene matches: 5. The DNA for the CDR3 is TGTGCCAGCAGCCAACAGCGGGAGGCCTTCTACGAGCAGTACTTC. This gives the protein CASSQQREAFYEQYF.

At least ten counts were recorded for this clonotype. The CDR3 region is CASSLALDRGFPYEQYF. The CDR3 DNA reads TGTGCCAGCAGCTTAGCCCTGGACAGGGGATTCCCTTACGAGCAGTACTTC. This chain uses TRBV11-2 with TRBJ2-7; 9 bases agree with TRBD1. The ends lost 1 base at V and 4 bases at J; junction bases unmatched: 11. Germline-derived CDR1 and CDR2 are SGHAT and FQNNGV. The CDR3 is 17 residues long.

This clonotype was counted at least ten times. This chain links TRBV28 with TRBJ2-3; D is uncertain. Germline V gives CDR1 MDHEN, CDR2 SYDVKM. This CDR3 contains 15 residues. With 4 bases removed from V and 0 bases from J, the gap between germline ends came to 11 bases. CDR3 sequence (DNA): TGTGCCAGCAGTTCCTGGGGATCTAGCACAGATACGCAGTATTTT. This codes for CASSSWGSSTDTQYF. The complete variable domain, with remaining parts taken from reference TRBV28 and TRBJ2-3, reads DVKVTQSSRYLVKRTGEKVFLECVQDMDHENMFWYRQDPGLGLRLIYFSYDVKMKEKGDIPEGYSVSREKKERFSLILESASTNQTSMYLCASSSWGSSTDTQYFGPGTRLTVL.

As concerns this clonotype: Being one base from a much bigger clone, this may be a read error. This rearrangement joins TRBV7-2 to TRBJ2-7, with 10 bases fitting TRBD1. Germline CDR1 is SGHTA and CDR2 is FQGNSA. With V trimmed by 5 bases and J by 4 bases, 11 bases remained unmatched. The CDR3 sequence is 16 residues long. The CDR3 here is CASSGRETGGEYEQYF. CDR3 coding DNA: TGTGCCAGCAGCGGTAGAGAGACAGGGGGCGAATACGAGCAGTACTTC.

This clonotype was counted a few times. The V call is TRBV5-1, the J call TRBJ2-7; weak D call: TRBD1 (5 bases). In germline, CDR1 is SGHRS, CDR2 YFSETQ. This CDR3 contains 13 residues. The V gene lost 5 bases and the J gene lost 7 bases, with 16 bases spanning the gap. The CDR3 sequence is CASRFGRVDEQYF. DNA of the CDR3: TGCGCCAGCAGATTCGGCAGGGTCGATGAGCAGTACTTC.

This clonotype has only a few counts. This chain uses TRBV14 with TRBJ2-1; 9 bases match TRBD1. Germline V gives CDR1 SGHDN, CDR2 FVKESK. Trimming cost V 4 bases and J 7 bases; bases outside gene matches: 17. CDR3 length: 18 residues. The CDR3 is CASSPFPPGQGLANEQFF. The CDR3 DNA is TGTGCCAGCAGCCCATTCCCCCCGGGACAGGGATTGGCTAATGAGCAGTTCTTC.

This clonotype was found many times. The V gene is TRBV18, the J gene TRBJ1-5, with a possible D match to TRBD1 (6 bases). CDR3 size: 15 residues. Germline assignment: CDR1 KGHSH and CDR2 LQKENI. V lost 1 base, J lost 2 bases, and 9 bases lay in between. The CDR3 coding sequence is TGTGCCAGCTCACCACGACAGGAGGGCAATCAGCCCCAGCATTTT. Residues: CASSPRQEGNQPQHF.

This clonotype was recorded at least ten times. V usage is TRBV3-1 and J usage is TRBJ2-3, with 8 positions matching TRBD2. V lost 0 bases and J lost 3; bases outside the gene matches: 5. The CDR3 runs 16 residues. Germline V lookup: CDR1 LGHDT, CDR2 YNNKEL (reference sequence). The DNA of the CDR3 is TGTGCCAGCAGCCAAGAGCGGGAGGCTTCGACAGATACGCAGTATTTT. Translation: CASSQEREASTDTQYF.

The chain joins TRBV15 to TRBJ2-3; 10 bases are shared with TRBD2. Germline CDR1 LNHNV, CDR2 YYDKDF (reference sequence). V trimming: 1 base; J trimming: 3 bases; junction bases outside the gene matches: 4. The CDR3 has 16 amino acids. The CDR3 spells CATSRAGLAATDTQYF. CDR3 in DNA: TGTGCCACCAGCAGAGCCGGACTAGCGGCGACAGATACGCAGTATTTT.

This clonotype was observed a handful of times. The V gene is TRBV3-1, the J gene TRBJ2-5; D call uncertain. Germline V gene sequence: CDR1 LGHDT, CDR2 YNNKEL (reference sequence). The CDR3 spans 18 residues. The V end lost 4 bases, the J end lost 4 bases, and 25 bases lay between the germline ends. For the CDR3, the DNA is TGTGCCAGCAGCCGTTACGTTAGGTGCGGATTTAGAGCAGAGACCCAGTACTTC. Protein sequence: CASSRYVRCGFRAETQYF.